This is a list of T cell receptor beta chains from one sample in a study of OX40 agonist ivuxolimab in advanced cancers. Assay: immunoSEQ multiplex PCR; the TCRdb copy retains only in-frame clones and omits some. The profile covers around 95,000 clones, with approximately 90% appearing a single time and 0.7% to 0.9% taken by the ten largest. Sequenced material: CD4+ or CD8+ T cells sorted from blood, taken in a trial of the OX40 agonist ivuxolimab. Receptors were obtained from an adult with an advanced solid tumor such as melanoma, head and neck, liver or kidney cancer. Both conserved end residues are part of each CDR3. Each record gives: V gene, D gene, clone size, J gene, CDR3 protein, CDR3 DNA. D genes are given only for firm matches. Size tells how often a clone was seen (once, few, many) or the class of an expanded clone, and some rows leave it out.

TRBV9	NA	NA	TRBJ1-2	CASSQGANYGYTF	TGTGCCAGCAGCCAGGGTGCTAACTATGGCTACACCTTC
TRBV9	TRBD2	NA	TRBJ2-5	CASSATGTSGNLGETQYF	TGTGCCAGCAGCGCCACAGGGACTAGCGGGAACCTAGGGGAGACCCAGTACTTC
TRBV7-3	NA	NA	TRBJ2-6	CASSYQGSGANVLTF	TGTGCCAGCAGCTACCAGGGCTCTGGGGCCAACGTCCTGACTTTC
TRBV5-6	TRBD1	NA	TRBJ1-2	CASSYPGTVYGYTF	TGTGCCAGCAGCTATCCCGGGACAGTCTATGGCTACACCTTC
TRBV10-3	TRBD1	NA	TRBJ2-4	CAISLGQGKNIQYF	TGTGCCATCAGTCTCGGACAGGGGAAAAACATTCAGTACTTC
TRBV28	TRBD1	NA	TRBJ2-3	CASSYGQGIDTQYF	TGTGCCAGCAGCTATGGACAGGGAATAGATACGCAGTATTTT
TRBV10-1	TRBD1	NA	TRBJ2-1	CASNMDRLREQFF	TGCGCCAGCAACATGGACAGGCTGAGGGAGCAGTTCTTC
TRBV13	TRBD1	NA	TRBJ1-3	CASSSRTGGVAGNTIYF	TGTGCCAGCAGCTCCCGGACAGGGGGAGTTGCTGGAAACACCATATATTTT
TRBV19	NA	NA	TRBJ2-7	CASSVTGPLVDEQYF	TGTGCCAGTAGTGTCACGGGGCCCCTCGTGGACGAGCAGTACTTC
TRBV9	NA	NA	TRBJ2-3	CASSVAGTDTQYF	TGTGCCAGCAGCGTAGCTGGGACAGATACGCAGTATTTT
TRBV5-1	TRBD1	NA	TRBJ1-4	CASSLGGTNEKLFF	TGCGCCAGCAGCTTAGGGGGCACTAATGAAAAACTGTTTTTT
TRBV25-1	NA	once	TRBJ2-3	CASSDSGARWSNTQYF	TGTGCCAGCAGTGATAGTGGGGCAAGGTGGTCAAATACGCAGTATTTT
TRBV28	NA	NA	TRBJ1-1	CASRVGAGGEAFF	TGTGCCAGCAGAGTCGGGGCAGGCGGTGAAGCTTTCTTT
TRBV19	NA	NA	TRBJ1-1	CASSTESGTEAFF	TGTGCCAGTAGTACGGAATCGGGCACTGAAGCTTTCTTT
TRBV2	NA	NA	TRBJ1-2	CASSAYSYGYTF	TGTGCCAGCAGTGCCTACTCCTATGGCTACACCTTC
TRBV18	TRBD1	NA	TRBJ1-3	CASSPSGTGGSSSGNTIYF	TGTGCCAGCTCACCTTCCGGGACAGGGGGCTCGAGCTCTGGAAACACCATATATTTT
TRBV10-1	NA	NA	TRBJ2-2	CASGTHTGELFF	TGCGCCAGCGGGACTCACACCGGGGAGCTGTTTTTT
TRBV10-3	NA	NA	TRBJ2-5	CAISEGKRDQETQYF	TGTGCCATCAGTGAAGGAAAGAGGGATCAAGAGACCCAGTACTTC
TRBV7-9	TRBD1	NA	TRBJ2-6	CASSTQGAGANVLTF	TGTGCCAGCAGCACACAGGGGGCTGGGGCCAACGTCCTGACTTTC
TRBV7-9	NA	NA	TRBJ2-7	CASSLADEQYF	TGTGCCAGCAGCTTAGCGGACGAGCAGTACTTC
TRBV7-2	NA	NA	TRBJ1-1	CASSLAIVNTEAFF	TGTGCCAGCAGCTTAGCGATCGTCAACACTGAAGCTTTCTTT
TRBV2	NA	NA	TRBJ2-7	CASSEGSYEQYF	TGTGCCAGCAGTGAAGGGTCCTACGAGCAGTACTTC
TRBV7-5	NA	NA	TRBJ2-7	CVRSFHDREDDEQYF	TGTGTCAGAAGCTTCCACGACAGGGAGGATGACGAGCAGTACTTC
TRBV28	NA	NA	TRBJ2-7	CASRRLESSYEQYF	TGTGCCAGCAGAAGACTAGAGAGCTCCTACGAGCAGTACTTC
TRBV5-1	NA	NA	TRBJ1-1	CASSFDGNTEAFF	TGCGCCAGCAGCTTTGACGGAAACACTGAAGCTTTCTTT